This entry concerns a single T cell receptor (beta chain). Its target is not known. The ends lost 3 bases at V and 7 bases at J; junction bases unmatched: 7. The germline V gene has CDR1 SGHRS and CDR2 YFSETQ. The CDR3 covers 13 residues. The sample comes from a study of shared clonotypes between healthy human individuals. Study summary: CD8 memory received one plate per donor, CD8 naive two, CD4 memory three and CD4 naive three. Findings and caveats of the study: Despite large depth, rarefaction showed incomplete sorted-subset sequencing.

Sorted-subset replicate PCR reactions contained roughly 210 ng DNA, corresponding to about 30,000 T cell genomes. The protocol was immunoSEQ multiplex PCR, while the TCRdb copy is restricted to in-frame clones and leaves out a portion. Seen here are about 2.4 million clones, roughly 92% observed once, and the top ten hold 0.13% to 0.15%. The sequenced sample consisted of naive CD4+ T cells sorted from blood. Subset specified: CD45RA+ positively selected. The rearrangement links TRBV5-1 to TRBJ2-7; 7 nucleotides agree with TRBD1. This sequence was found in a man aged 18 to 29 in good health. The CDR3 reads CASSWDRTGEQYF. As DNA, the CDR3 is TGCGCCAGCAGCTGGGACCGGACAGGTGAGCAGTACTTC.